This TCR beta chain was captured in a study of T cell clonotyping in hematopoietic cell transplantation (dated by TCRdb to the early 2020s). Background on the whole study: A total of 110 to 150 blood samples were collected in the study from some 37 consecutive transplant recipients and their related donors. Recruitment of patients was conducted between late 2015 and January 2017, and follow-up was continued until September 2020 or death.

The immunoSEQ assay, a bias-controlled multiplex PCR with V- and J-specific primers, was used to amplify TCR beta CDR3 regions from genomic DNA. A proprietary barcode and Illumina adapter sequences were added to the CDR3 amplicons in a second PCR step. CDR3 libraries were sequenced on an Illumina MiSeq instrument. Per the authors' processing: Export and quality control were handled in immunoSEQ Analyzer 3.0, while downstream analyses relied on R Bioconductor and Immunarch. Only productive rearrangements within the normalized downsampled data set were used in the calculation of repertoire metrics. In the normalized cohort, clonotypes with more than 5 templates were defined as pathologically expanded. The Inverse Simpson Index served as the measure of repertoire diversity. CMV-specificity analyses were carried out on the non-normalized data set to capture all clonotypes. The table was pulled from immuneACCESS by TCRdb, which kept in-frame rearrangements only. Such tables lose some clones; where checked, under half of the loss comes from unresolved V genes, and the rest has no known cause. V and J calls and clone size follow that table, whereas D and trimming were derived from the DNA. In this sample the table shows tens of thousands of clones, 94% of which occur a single time. The top ten clonotypes cover 0.85% to 0.9% of the sample.

Clipping removes 6 bases from V and 8 bases from J, with 10 as the unmatched junction base count. The CDR3 runs 15 residues from the cysteine to the phenylalanine. Only CDR3 DNA is held: 45 bases, read in frame from base 1. From the germline V gene, CDR1 is MDHEN and CDR2 is SYDVKM. Broad study findings and their caveats: Broader TCR repertoire diversity after transplant was predicted by Inverse Simpson Index values from donors and from recipients before transplant. A decrease in recipient TCR diversity was observed after transplant, and a progressive increase in pathologically expanded clonotypes was seen from day 30 to day 180. Just a small fraction of recipient repertoires overlapped with donor repertoires, and more than 97% appeared de novo at the given depth. The sample size was limited, and because cells were not sorted, the contributions of CD4 and CD8 repertoires could not be separated.

Turning to this clone: The target of this receptor is not known. Base qualities are not at hand, and no much larger clone is one base apart.

For TCR beta sequencing, blood samples came from the related transplant donors. Using Nuclei Lysis Solution, genomic DNA was extracted from unfractionated peripheral blood mononuclear cells that were either fresh or cryopreserved. This TCR came from a woman aged 45-59 years in good health. Some clones in this sample may be carry-over from other donors' samples. The chain is assembled from TRBV28 and TRBJ1-2; 12 nucleotides in the junction match TRBD1. The sample was peripheral blood mononuclear cells. The CDR3 loop reads CASRPRRDRGLGYTF. The nucleotide sequence is TGTGCCAGCAGACCTCGCCGGGACAGGGGGCTGGGCTACACCTTC.